This is a list of T cell receptor beta chains from one sample in a study of blood T cells in healthy people across ages. TCRdb fed the 5' RACE reads into MiXCR, producing one record per CDR3 protein. The table records approximately 400,000 distinct CDR3 sequences, about 55% of them present only once. Sequencing was done on a sample of blood. The receptor set was obtained from a man in his 60s in good health. Each CDR3 is given with its conserved first and last residue. D genes are given only for firm matches. Size is omitted from some rows. Given values are once, few, many or a class for expanded clones.

cdr3_length,v_call,clone_size,d_call,j_call,cdr3_nt,cdr3_aa
15,TRBV7-2,few,TRBD1,TRBJ2-7,TGTGCCAGCAGCTCGGCTCCGGGACAGGGCTACGAGCAGTACTTC,CASSSAPGQGYEQYF
14,TRBV7-8,NA,NA,TRBJ1-1,TGTGCCAGCAGCCCGAGTGAAGTGGCTCCTGAAGCTTTCTTT,CASSPSEVAPEAFF
12,TRBV20-1,NA,NA,TRBJ2-1,TGCAGTGCTAGCTATAGCGAGGTTGAGCAGTTCTTC,CSASYSEVEQFF
17,TRBV6-1,once,TRBD2,TRBJ2-1,TGTGCCAGCAGTGAAACTAGCGGGGGGTTCTCCTACAATGAGCAGTTCTTC,CASSETSGGFSYNEQFF
14,TRBV4-3,NA,TRBD2,TRBJ2-2,TGCGCCAGCAGGCGGGACTATAACACCGGGGAGCTGTTTTTT,CASRRDYNTGELFF
14,TRBV5-1,NA,TRBD2,TRBJ2-5,TGCGGCAGCAGCAAAACGACTAGCGAGGAGACCCAGTACTTC,CGSSKTTSEETQYF
14,TRBV27,NA,NA,TRBJ2-3,TGTGCCAGCCTAAAGTACGGGAGCACAGATACGCAGTATTTT,CASLKYGSTDTQYF
14,TRBV7-3,NA,NA,TRBJ2-1,TGTGCCAGCAGCTTAGGTCTCGTGGGGACTGAGCAGTTCTTC,CASSLGLVGTEQFF
17,TRBV6-5,NA,NA,TRBJ2-1,TGTGCCAGCAGTTACGCCGGACAGACACAGACCTACAATGAGCAGTTCTTC,CASSYAGQTQTYNEQFF
14,TRBV29-1,NA,NA,TRBJ2-3,TGCAGCCATCGGCAACAGAAGAAAGCAGATACGCAGTATTTT,CSHRQQKKADTQYF
14,TRBV6-2/TRBV6-3,NA,NA,TRBJ2-1,TGTGCCAGCGCGAGGGGGGGGAGTTTGAATGAGCAGTTCTTC,CASARGGSLNEQFF
15,TRBV7-2,NA,NA,TRBJ2-7,TGTGCCAGCAGACAAGGTGCTCTCCCCGACAATGAGCAGTACTTC,CASRQGALPDNEQYF
14,TRBV24-1,NA,NA,TRBJ2-7,TGTGCCACCAGTGATACCGGGACGGTCTACGAGCAGTACTTC,CATSDTGTVYEQYF
17,TRBV3-1,NA,TRBD2,TRBJ2-1,TGTGCCAGCAGCCAAGAACTAGCGGGGGGTACTAATAATGAGCAGTTCTTC,CASSQELAGGTNNEQFF
15,TRBV14,NA,NA,TRBJ2-3,TGTGCCAGCAGCCGCCGTTCGGCGGGCACAGATACGCAGTATTTT,CASSRRSAGTDTQYF
14,TRBV2,NA,TRBD2,TRBJ2-7,TGTGCCAGCAGCCGGACTAGCGACTCCTACGAGCAGTACTTC,CASSRTSDSYEQYF
14,TRBV5-1,NA,TRBD1,TRBJ1-2,TGCGCCAGCAGCGAGGGACAGACTAACTATGGCTACACCTTC,CASSEGQTNYGYTF
17,TRBV9,few,TRBD2,TRBJ2-6,TGTGCCAGCAGATCTAGCGGGCCTGACTCTGGGGCCAACGTCCTGACTTTC,CASRSSGPDSGANVLTF
12,TRBV29-1,NA,NA,TRBJ1-2,TGCAGCGTTGAGGGGGCCCCAGGTGGCTACACCTTC,CSVEGAPGGYTF
17,TRBV7-9,NA,TRBD2,TRBJ2-5,TGTGCCAGCAGCCATTCATCCGGACTAGCGGGAACGGAGACCCAGTACTTC,CASSHSSGLAGTETQYF
14,TRBV14,NA,NA,TRBJ2-7,TGTGCCAGCAGCCAAGGCCGCAGATACTACGAGCAGTACTTC,CASSQGRRYYEQYF
15,TRBV27,NA,TRBD1,TRBJ1-3,TGTGCCAGCAGTTCCAGAGGGACAGCTGGAAACACCATATATTTC,CASSSRGTAGNTIYF
13,TRBV6-6,few,NA,TRBJ1-2,TGTGCCAGCATAAGGGCAGGAACGGGGGGCTACACCTTC,CASIRAGTGGYTF
15,TRBV6-5,NA,NA,TRBJ1-2,TGTGCCAGCAGTTACTATGCCGGAGGATCGAGTGGCTACACCTTC,CASSYYAGGSSGYTF
15,TRBV7-8,NA,TRBD1,TRBJ2-7,TGTGCCAGCAGCTTAGATTACAGGGGCCCCTACGAGCAGTACTTC,CASSLDYRGPYEQYF
12,TRBV20-1,many,NA,TRBJ2-1,TGCAGTGCTAGCGAAAGATACAATGAGCAGTTCTTC,CSASERYNEQFF
19,TRBV11-3,NA,TRBD2,TRBJ2-2,TGTGCCAGCAGCTACCATCCGGGACTAGCGGGAGGGGACACCGGGGAGCTGTTTTTT,CASSYHPGLAGGDTGELFF
14,TRBV12-5,NA,NA,TRBJ2-3,TGTGCTAGTGGCCGGGACTCCTTACTCGATACGCAGTATTTT,CASGRDSLLDTQYF
15,TRBV29-1,NA,TRBD1,TRBJ2-1,TGCAGCGTTGAAGTATGGGACAGCCAGTACAATGAGCAGTTCTTC,CSVEVWDSQYNEQFF
16,TRBV6-1,NA,NA,TRBJ2-4,TGTGCCAGCAGTGAAGGAATTCAGGGATTTGGGAACATTCAGTACTTC,CASSEGIQGFGNIQYF
15,TRBV7-2,many,TRBD1,TRBJ2-3,TGTGCCAGCAGCACGGGACAGGGCAGCACAGATACGCAGTATTTT,CASSTGQGSTDTQYF
10,TRBV7-9,NA,NA,TRBJ2-1,TGTGCCAGCGAGGAGAATGAGCAGTTCTTC,CASEENEQFF
15,TRBV11-2,many,NA,TRBJ2-7,TGTGCCAGCAGCTTAGGGGTGACATATTACGAAAAGCAGTACTTC,CASSLGVTYYEKQYF
16,TRBV20-1,NA,NA,TRBJ2-6,TGCAGTGCCCATGGGGGACGGAGCTCTGGGGCCAACGTCCTGACTTTT,CSAHGGRSSGANVLTF
14,TRBV5-1,many,TRBD1,TRBJ2-7,TGCGCCAGCAGCTCAGTTGACAGGGGGAGCGAGCAGTACTTC,CASSSVDRGSEQYF